The 25 T cell receptor beta chains presented below share a single source sample, sequenced in a study of T cell clonality in common variable immunodeficiency. Method: immunoSEQ multiplex PCR; TCRdb's copy keeps in-frame clones and lacks some. Recorded here are about 32,000 clones, with no singletons, and the ten leading clones hold around 4.5%. The source material was peripheral blood mononuclear cells. These receptors originate from a person aged 18 to 75 in good health.

This clone was recorded at least ten times. The read stops 3 residues short of the end of the CDR3; the missing end is completed from the germline J gene. The chain has TRBV19 and TRBJ1-1, with 8 nucleotides matching TRBD1. CDR1 is LNHDA, CDR2 SQIVND, per germline (reference sequence). This CDR3 comprises 13 residues. Partial CDR3 DNA: TGTGCCAGTACGCAACAGGGGGAAGGTAGT. It is translated as CASTQQGEGS. The entire CDR3 sequence reads CASTQQGEGSAFF.

This clone has just a few counts. CDR3 DNA, as far as it was read: TGTGCCAGCAGGACTAGCGGGTACGAG. It is translated as CASRTSGYE. The whole CDR3 protein is CASRTSGYEQYF. V is TRBV2 and J is TRBJ2-7; 10 nucleotides agree with TRBD2. Read data end 3 residues before the CDR3 end; the end is taken from the germline J gene. V shed 6 bases, J shed 4 bases, and the junction held 0 bases outside the gene matches. The CDR3 totals 12 residues. The germline CDR1 and CDR2 sequences are SNHLY and FYNNEI.

This clone has a count of ten or more. The CDR3 end falls 3 residues outside the read, so it is completed with the germline J gene. The J gene is TRBJ1-2, the V gene TRBV18, with unresolved D. The CDR3 runs 14 residues. V was clipped by 2 bases and J by 2 bases, with 9 bases between them. Per the germline V gene, CDR1 is KGHSH and CDR2 is LQKENI. CDR3 loop: CASSPENRNYGYTF. CDR3 DNA, as far as it was read: TGTGCCAGCTCACCAGAGAACAGAAACTATGGC.

This clone occurred many times. Sequencing ends 3 residues short of the CDR3 end; the germline J gene provides the rest. The chain joins TRBV20-1 to TRBJ2-7; 7 positions match TRBD2. This CDR3 comprises 14 residues. Germline CDR1 and CDR2: DFQATT and SNEGSKA (reference sequence). The ends lost 3 bases at V and 1 base at J; junction bases unmatched: 6. The CDR3 loop reads CSASDQLASYEQYF. The CDR3 DNA, read in part, is TGCAGTGCTAGCGATCAACTAGCGTCCTACGAG.

This clone was seen repeatedly, ten times or more. The CDR3 extends 3 residues past the end of the read, so its final part is completed from the germline J gene. This sequence joins TRBV12-3 or TRBV12-4 and TRBJ2-1; TRBD2 matches 10 bases. This CDR3 has 15 amino acids. V shed 0 bases, J shed 9 bases, and the junction held 5 bases outside the gene matches. The CDR3 reads CASSLARLAGVEQFF. CDR3 bases read: TGTGCCAGCAGTTTAGCGCGCCTAGCGGGAGTTGAG.

This clone was counted only a few times. The read ends 3 residues shy of where the CDR3 ends; the end is completed using the germline J gene. The chain has TRBV30 and TRBJ1-2, with D perhaps matching TRBD1 (5 bases). CDR3 size: 14 residues. Germline V lookup: CDR1 GTSNPN, CDR2 SVGIG (reference sequence). The CDR3 loop is CASQRAGNIYDYTF. Partial CDR3 DNA: TGTGCCTCCCAAAGGGCAGGGAACATCTACGAC.

This clone was detected ten times or more. With the read ending 3 residues before the CDR3 end, the germline J gene is used to fill in that end. The rearrangement joins TRBV18 to TRBJ1-3; 7 bases agree with TRBD1. V was pared by 1 base and J by 3 bases, with 6 bases of the junction left unmatched. Germline V CDR1 and CDR2: KGHSH, LQKENI. This CDR3 region has 16 residues. The CDR3 spells CASSPQTGSDGNTIYF. The covered CDR3 bases are TGTGCCAGCTCACCACAGACAGGGTCCGATGGAAACACC.

With regard to this clone: Read sequence stops 3 residues before the CDR3 end, and the germline J gene provides the missing end. The V and J genes are TRBV30 and TRBJ1-6, with 7 bases matching TRBD1. The CDR3 contains 13 residues. V trimming: 3 bases; J trimming: 10 bases; junction bases outside the gene matches: 6. CDR1 and CDR2 (germline): GTSNPN, SVGIG (reference sequence). CDR3: CAWRSDRESPLHF. The part of the CDR3 DNA that was read is TGTGCCTGGAGGTCCGACAGGGAATCACCC.

As to this clone: The read falls 3 residues short of the CDR3 end, and the missing part is taken from the germline J gene. The chain joins TRBV5-1 to TRBJ2-5; 12 positions agree with TRBD2. The CDR3 contains 15 residues. CDR1 is SGHRS, CDR2 YFSETQ, per germline. V gave up 4 bases and J gave up 2 bases; unmatched junction bases: 3. The sequenced CDR3 bases are TGCGCCAGCAGCCCTACTAGCGGGGGGCAAGAGACC. It is translated as CASSPTSGGQET. The full CDR3 reads CASSPTSGGQETQYF.

This clone was counted only a few times. The read terminates 3 residues before the CDR3 end, so the remaining end is supplied by the germline J gene. The chain is built from TRBV7-9 and TRBJ2-5; possibly TRBD1 for D (6 bases). The germline V gene encodes CDR1 SEHNR and CDR2 FQNEAQ (reference sequence). The CDR3 extends over 14 amino acids. Partial CDR3 DNA: TGTGCCAGCAGCGGGGGCCCTAGTGGCGGTACC. This encodes CASSGGPSGGT. In full, the CDR3 is CASSGGPSGGTQYF. The full variable domain, rest sourced from reference TRBV7-9 and TRBJ2-5, is DTGVSQNPRHKITKRGQNVTFRCDPISEHNRLYWYRQTLGQGPEFLTYFQNEAQLEKSRLLSDRFSAERPKGSFSTLEIQRTEQGDSAMYLCASSGGPSGGTQYFGPGTRLLVL.

This clone was seen at least ten times. The read is 3 residues too short to cover the CDR3 end, so that end is filled in from the germline J gene. This sequence joins TRBV7-3 and TRBJ2-3, with TRBD1 identical over 7 bases. V shed 2 bases and J 5 bases; nucleotides not matched to a gene: 7. Germline CDR1 SGHTA, CDR2 FQGTGA. The length of the CDR3 is 15 residues. Here the CDR3 reads CASSLSRGGLDTQYF. CDR3 DNA (partial): TGTGCCAGCAGCTTATCTAGAGGGGGCCTAGATACG.

This clone was picked up many times. The read stops 3 residues short of the end of the CDR3; the missing end is completed from the germline J gene. The rearrangement joins TRBV19 to TRBJ2-3, with 9 bases aligning to TRBD1. In germline, CDR1 is LNHDA, CDR2 SQIVND (reference sequence). This CDR3 contains 15 residues. Trimming cost V 9 bases and J 3 bases; bases outside gene matches: 10. The CDR3 bases that were read are TGTGCCAGGACGCTCCGGGACAGGGTTACAGATACG. Amino acids: CARTLRDRVTDT. The whole CDR3 protein reads CARTLRDRVTDTQYF.

This clone was counted many times. The CDR3 end lies 3 residues beyond the end of the read and is filled in from the germline J gene. The rearrangement links TRBV7-2 to TRBJ1-1; TRBD1 might be the D (6 bases). CDR3 size: 13 residues. CDR1 and CDR2 (germline): SGHTA, FQGNSA. CDR3 region: CASSMDRIHKAFF. Partial CDR3 DNA: TGTGCCAGCAGCATGGACAGAATACATAAA.

This clone was seen at least ten times. The read ends 3 residues shy of where the CDR3 ends; the end is completed using the germline J gene. V and J are TRBV18 and TRBJ2-7; weak D call: TRBD1 (5 bases). This CDR3 contains 12 residues. Trimming took off 2 bases at V and 3 bases at J, with 5 bases between the two ends. Per the germline V gene, CDR1 is KGHSH and CDR2 is LQKENI. The CDR3 sequence: CASSPDSYEQYF. The CDR3 bases that were read are TGTGCCAGCTCACCAGACAGCTACGAG.

The DNA read from the CDR3 is TGCGCCAGCAGCCAGGGGGACAGGCAAGAGACC. Protein: CASSQGDRQET. The CDR3 reads in full as CASSQGDRQETQYF. V is TRBV5-1 and J is TRBJ2-5; 8 bases match TRBD1. The read gets to within 3 residues of the CDR3 end, and the germline J gene fills in the rest. V shed 4 bases, J shed 2 bases, and the junction held 4 bases outside the gene matches. The CDR3 loop spans 14 amino acids. The germline gives CDR1 SGHRS, CDR2 YFSETQ.

This clone has ten or more counts. The read ends 3 residues before the CDR3 terminus; that terminus is restored from the germline J gene. V usage is TRBV14 and J usage is TRBJ1-1; tentatively, D is TRBD1 (6 bases). Germline CDR1 SGHDN, CDR2 FVKESK. CDR3 length: 16 residues. V was pared by 2 bases and J by 5 bases, with 18 bases between. The sequenced part of the CDR3 DNA is TGTGCCAGCAGCCAACCCCTGGGGGAAGGGGGAACTGAA. Translating gives CASSQPLGEGGTE. The CDR3 as a whole reads CASSQPLGEGGTEAFF.

This clone came up many times. The read halts 3 residues ahead of the CDR3 end, with the missing end drawn from the germline J gene. This sequence joins TRBV3-1 (or the pseudogene TRBV3-2) and TRBJ2-7, with 7 bases fitting TRBD1. Germline-derived CDR1 and CDR2 are LGHDT and YNNKEL (reference sequence). J was trimmed by 2 bases and V by 5 bases; bases with no gene match: 9. The CDR3 is made up of 15 amino acids. The CDR3 protein is CASSDPTGLTYEQYF. The CDR3 DNA, read in part, is TGTGCCAGCAGCGATCCGACAGGGTTGACCTACGAG.

About this clone: The CDR3 goes on 3 residues after the read ends, and that part is filled in from the germline J gene. The rearrangement links TRBV7-9 to TRBJ1-1; no firm D call. CDR1 and CDR2 from the germline V gene are SEHNR and FQNEAQ (reference sequence). Trimming shortened V by 4 bases and J by 7 bases, and 10 bases separated the two germline ends. The CDR3 is 12 amino acids. The CDR3 DNA, read in part, is TGTGCCAGCAGCTCCGCGACGGGTGAA. It encodes CASSSATGE. The whole CDR3 reads CASSSATGEAFF.

Concerning this clone: A much larger clone lies a single base off, so this may be a read error. The CDR3 sequence: CASSNRQGSETQYF. CDR3 DNA, as far as it was read: TGTGCCAGTAGTAACCGACAGGGGAGCGAGACG. V and J are TRBV19 and TRBJ2-3; TRBD1 aligns across 8 bases. The read ends 3 residues before the CDR3 terminus; that terminus is restored from the germline J gene. This CDR3 region has 14 residues. Germline lookup yields CDR1 LNHDA and CDR2 SQIVND (reference sequence).

This clone was picked up many times. The CDR3 DNA, read in part, is TGTGCCAGCAGCCCCTCCGGAGGGGTTGTCTACGAG. Translation: CASSPSGGVVYE. The complete CDR3 sequence is CASSPSGGVVYEQYF. V usage is TRBV7-3 and J usage is TRBJ2-7, with TRBD2 as a possible D gene (6 bases). The CDR3 end is not reached by the read, which stops 3 residues before it; the germline J gene fills it in. This CDR3 contains 15 residues. In germline, CDR1 is SGHTA, CDR2 FQGTGA. V was pared by 5 bases and J by 3 bases, with 17 bases between.

Regarding this clone: The same CDR3 is also encoded by other DNA sequences in this sample. CDR3 residues: CASSLTFGQGNTEAFF. The covered CDR3 bases are TGTGCCAGCAGCTTAACGTTTGGGCAGGGGAACACTGAA. The chain carries TRBV7-3 and TRBJ1-1; the D gene is possibly TRBD1 (5 bases). The read stops 3 residues short of the end of the CDR3; the missing end is completed from the germline J gene. There are 16 residues in the CDR3. V lost 0 bases and J 1 base, leaving 12 bases between the germline ends. CDR1 and CDR2 (germline): SGHTA, FQGTGA.

This clone has at least ten counts. CDR3 protein: CSARQMNTEAFF. The CDR3 bases that were read are TGCAGTGCTAGACAGATGAACACTGAA. The gene calls are TRBV20-1 and TRBJ1-1, with D unclear. The CDR3 extends 3 residues past the end of the read, so its final part is completed from the germline J gene. Germline CDR1 reads DFQATT; CDR2 reads SNEGSKA (reference sequence). There are 12 residues in the CDR3. The germline V and J ends were trimmed by 2 bases and 0 bases, with 4 bases remaining between them.

This clone has ten or more counts. One junction end does not reproduce the germline sequence, and a read error may be involved. The CDR3 end lies 3 residues beyond the end of the read and is filled in from the germline J gene. The V and J genes are TRBV14 and TRBJ2-3; D is possibly TRBD1 (6 bases). Germline CDR1 is SGHDN and CDR2 is FVKESK. The CDR3 totals 13 residues. CDR3 bases read: TGTGCTAGCAGCCAAGGTGGGGCAGGGGCG. Residues: CASSQGGAGA. The whole CDR3 reads CASSQGGAGAQYF.

About this clone itself: From the germline J gene comes the end of the CDR3, since the read stops 3 residues before it. This chain joins TRBV11-2 and TRBJ1-2; 9 nucleotides align to TRBD1. The germline CDR1 and CDR2 sequences are SGHAT and FQNNGV. This CDR3 is 13 amino acids long. V lost 6 bases and J lost 4; bases outside the gene matches: 3. CDR3 DNA (partial): TGTGCCAGCAGACAGGGGGCGGGCTATGGC. Its protein is CASRQGAGYG. The entire CDR3 sequence reads CASRQGAGYGYTF.

Ten or more counts support this clone. The read is 3 residues too short to cover the CDR3 end, so that end is filled in from the germline J gene. The chain combines TRBV29-1 with TRBJ2-7; 11 nucleotides align to TRBD1. The germline V gene has CDR1 SQVTM and CDR2 ANQGSEA. CDR3 size: 14 residues. Losses at the gene ends were 7 bases for V and 2 bases for J; bases not matched to a gene: 7. CDR3 DNA (partial): TGCAGCGCTACCCCGGGACAGGGGGCCTACGAG. It is translated as CSATPGQGAYE. The CDR3 as a whole reads CSATPGQGAYEQYF.